The 25 T cell receptor beta chains reported below all come from one sample, sequenced in a study of shared clonotypes between healthy human individuals. The method was immunoSEQ multiplex PCR; TCRdb's version includes in-frame clones alone and lacks a portion of them. The sample holds roughly 1,000,000 clones, 75% to 80% seen once. Sequencing was carried out using memory CD4+ T cells from PBMCs. The subset is: CD45RA-negative fraction. These receptors came from a man aged 18 to 29 in good health. Some clones in this sample may be carry-over from other donors' samples.

V is TRBV7-2 and J is TRBJ2-3, with 16 nucleotides matching TRBD2. V gave up 1 base and J gave up 8 bases; unmatched junction bases: 9. There are 18 residues in the CDR3. Germline-derived CDR1 and CDR2 are SGHTA and FQGNSA. The CDR3 DNA reads TGTGCCAGCAGCTTAGGGGGACTAGCGGGAGGGCATGGGAGTACGCAGTATTTT. Encoded protein: CASSLGGLAGGHGSTQYF. Full variable domain (remainder filled in from reference TRBV7-2 and TRBJ2-3): GAGVSQSPSNKVTEKGKDVELRCDPISGHTALYWYRQSLGQGLEFLIYFQGNSAPDKSGLPSDRFSAERTGGSVSTLTIQRTQQEDSAVYLCASSLGGLAGGHGSTQYFGPGTRLTVL.

The rearrangement uses TRBV4-3 and TRBJ2-2; D not resolved. V lost 2 bases and J lost 1, with 2 bases in between. The CDR3 totals 13 residues. CDR1 LGHNA and CDR2 YSLEER come from the germline V gene. The CDR3 loop reads CASSQKNTGELFF. The CDR3 DNA is TGCGCCAGCAGCCAAAAGAACACCGGGGAGCTGTTTTTT.

This clone was seen only a few times. The rearrangement links TRBV2 to TRBJ1-1; D may be TRBD1 (5 bases). The CDR3 has 14 residues. Germline-derived CDR1 and CDR2 are SNHLY and FYNNEI. Trimming took 6 bases from V and 4 from J, leaving 15 bases between them. CDR3 protein: CASRKLQEGTEAFF. The CDR3, as DNA: TGTGCCAGCAGGAAATTACAGGAGGGCACTGAAGCTTTCTTT. The variable domain in full, completed from reference TRBV2 and TRBJ1-1, reads EPEVTQTPSHQVTQMGQEVILRCVPISNHLYFYWYRQILGQKVEFLVSFYNNEISEKSEIFDDQFSVERPDGSNFTLKIRSTKLEDSAMYFCASRKLQEGTEAFFGQGTRLTVV.

This clone has a handful of counts. J is TRBJ1-1 and V is TRBV10-3; no reliable D call. The CDR3 has 11 amino acids. Germline-derived CDR1 and CDR2 are ENHRY and SYGVKD. Trimming took off 8 bases at V and 2 bases at J, with 6 bases between the two ends. CDR3 coding DNA: TGTGCCATCGTCGGTAACACTGAAGCTTTCTTT. As protein: CAIVGNTEAFF.

The chain recombines TRBV7-9 with TRBJ2-7, with 9 bases matching TRBD1. V shed 0 bases, J shed 2 bases, and the junction held 8 bases outside the gene matches. The CDR3 contains 17 residues. Germline V gene lookup returns CDR1 SEHNR and CDR2 FQNEAQ (reference sequence). The CDR3 region is CASSLAPGQGWTYEQYF. The DNA for the CDR3 is TGTGCCAGCAGCTTAGCGCCCGGACAGGGGTGGACCTACGAGCAGTACTTC.

V is TRBV18 and J is TRBJ2-1, with TRBD2 identical over 9 bases. This CDR3 is 19 amino acids long. The V and J ends lost 5 bases and 4 bases, in that order; junction bases with no gene match: 18. Germline CDR1 is KGHSH and CDR2 is LQKENI. CDR3 amino acids: CASSVLGQGVLAGYNEQFF. In DNA, the CDR3 is TGTGCCAGCTCAGTCCTCGGGCAGGGTGTACTAGCGGGTTACAATGAGCAGTTCTTC.

The V call is TRBV5-1, the J call TRBJ2-7; D is ambiguous. The germline V gene encodes CDR1 SGHRS and CDR2 YFSETQ. The CDR3 has 13 residues. V lost 0 bases, J lost 2 bases, and 6 bases lay in between. The CDR3 nucleotides read TGCGCCAGCAGCTTGGATGGGGCCTACGAGCAGTACTTC. Protein: CASSLDGAYEQYF.

Only a few counts were recorded for this clone. The chain recombines TRBV6-1 with TRBJ1-2; 8 bases map to TRBD1. Germline V CDR1 and CDR2: MNHNS, SASEGT. The V and J ends lost 3 bases and 4 bases, in that order; junction bases with no gene match: 4. The CDR3 extends over 14 amino acids. The CDR3 here is CASSEGQDIYGYTF. CDR3 DNA sequence: TGTGCCAGCAGTGAGGGACAGGACATCTATGGCTACACCTTC.

The chain recombines TRBV5-4 with TRBJ1-4, with a weak D call TRBD1 (5 bases). Germline V gene lookup returns CDR1 SGHNT and CDR2 YYREEE (reference sequence). CDR3 length: 15 residues. V was shortened by 3 bases and J by 8 bases, with 17 bases between the two germline ends. The DNA for the CDR3 is TGTGCCAGCAGCTCAGCCGGGCAGGGTCGAGAAAAACTGTTTTTT. Its translation: CASSSAGQGREKLFF.

A note on this clone: This sample also contains other DNA sequences that code for the same CDR3. The chain uses TRBV5-1 and TRBJ1-1; 9 bases map to TRBD1. Germline V gene data show CDR1 as SGHRS and CDR2 as YFSETQ. The CDR3 totals 13 residues. Trimming took 4 bases from V and 4 from J; bases not matched to a gene: 2. CDR3 nucleotide sequence: TGCGCCAGCAGCGGACAGGGGAGCACTGAAGCTTTCTTT. It codes for CASSGQGSTEAFF.

The chain carries TRBV11-2 and TRBJ1-5; 7 bases fit TRBD1. This CDR3 is 16 amino acids long. V was pared by 6 bases and J by 0 bases, with 8 bases of the junction left unmatched. In germline, CDR1 is SGHAT, CDR2 FQNNGV. CDR3 sequence (DNA): TGTGCCAGCAGTTTATTCCGGGACAGTAGCAATCAGCCCCAGCATTTT. Its translation is CASSLFRDSSNQPQHF.

CDR3: CASSVGQFREQFF. The CDR3 DNA follows: TGTGCCAGCAGCGTAGGCCAATTTCGGGAGCAGTTCTTC. The chain couples TRBV9 to TRBJ2-1; no clear D gene. The germline V and J ends were trimmed by 0 bases and 10 bases, with 11 bases remaining between them. Germline CDR1 reads SGDLS; CDR2 reads YYNGEE. The CDR3 loop spans 13 amino acids. Full variable domain (remainder filled in from reference TRBV9 and TRBJ2-1): DSGVTQTPKHLITATGQRVTLRCSPRSGDLSVYWYQQSLDQGLQFLIQYYNGEERAKGNILERFSAQQFPDLHSELNLSSLELGDSALYFCASSVGQFREQFFGPGTRLTVL.

The V call is TRBV7-2, the J call TRBJ2-7; 7 bases agree with TRBD2. The CDR3 covers 14 residues. Germline lookup yields CDR1 SGHTA and CDR2 FQGNSA. V lost 3 bases, J lost 4 bases, and 6 bases stayed unmatched. CDR3: CASSLGGTKYEQYF. The CDR3 nucleotides are TGTGCCAGCAGCTTGGGCGGGACTAAATACGAGCAGTACTTC.

CDR3 in amino acids: CASSVTGNNQPQHF. CDR3 nucleotides: TGTGCCAGCAGCGTAACAGGGAACAATCAGCCCCAGCATTTT. V and J are TRBV7-9 and TRBJ1-5; TRBD1 is a possible D gene (6 bases). Looked up from germline, CDR1 is SEHNR and CDR2 is FQNEAQ (reference sequence). Trimming left V 5 bases short and J 3 bases short, with 11 bases between. There are 14 residues in the CDR3.

This chain joins TRBV5-4 and TRBJ2-6, with D perhaps matching TRBD1 (5 bases). Trimming took 3 bases from V and 1 from J, leaving 20 bases between them. CDR1 is SGHNT, CDR2 YYREEE, per germline (reference sequence). The CDR3 consists of 19 residues. CDR3: CASSSRKGVTFSGANVLTF. The CDR3 DNA reads as TGTGCCAGCAGCTCCCGCAAAGGGGTAACATTTTCTGGGGCCAACGTCCTGACTTTC.

About this clone itself: A read error is likely here: a far larger clone is one base away. The rearrangement links TRBV5-1 to TRBJ2-3, with D possibly being TRBD1 or TRBD2 (5 bases each). The length of the CDR3 is 14 residues. Germline V gene lookup returns CDR1 SGHRS and CDR2 YFSETQ. The CDR3 DNA reads TGCGCCAGCAGCTTTGGGGGTAGCACAGATACGCGGTATTTT. It encodes CASSFGGSTDTRYF.

This clone was seen more than once but under ten times. V usage is TRBV4-2 and J usage is TRBJ1-1; 7 nucleotides agree with TRBD1. With V trimmed by 4 bases and J by 9 bases, 5 bases remained unmatched. CDR1 is LGHNA, CDR2 YNFKEQ, per germline. The CDR3 totals 12 residues. The CDR3 bases are TGTGCCAGCAGCCCGGACAGGAGTAAAGCTTTCTTT. As protein: CASSPDRSKAFF.

The rearrangement uses TRBV23-1 and TRBJ2-7; D may be TRBD1 or TRBD2 (6 bases each). TRBV23-1 is an ORF; its function is uncertain. The CDR3 loop spans 13 amino acids. V lost 2 bases to trimming and J lost 11 bases, with 16 bases between them. The CDR3 spells CASSQPGGGVEYF. CDR3 in DNA: TGCGCCAGCAGTCAACCCGGGGGCGGGGTTGAGTACTTC.

The chain recombines TRBV5-6 with TRBJ1-1, with D unresolved. CDR1 SGHDT and CDR2 YYEEEE come from the germline V gene. This CDR3 comprises 13 residues. V was pared by 4 bases and J by 6 bases, with 13 bases between. The CDR3 sequence is CASSIGLFAEAFF. DNA of the CDR3: TGTGCCAGCAGCATCGGCCTGTTCGCTGAAGCTTTCTTT.

The chain combines TRBV11-2 with TRBJ2-1, with 8 bases that match TRBD2. With V trimmed by 4 bases and J by 6 bases, 5 bases remained unmatched. The CDR3 contains 14 residues. Germline V lookup: CDR1 SGHAT, CDR2 FQNNGV. CDR3 loop: CASSSGLVRNEQFF. The CDR3 DNA reads TGTGCCAGCAGCTCGGGACTAGTTCGCAATGAGCAGTTCTTC.

The chain employs TRBV6-5 and TRBJ1-2; TRBD1 matches at 8 bases. V dropped 6 bases and J dropped 4; count of bases not matched to a gene: 10. This CDR3 is 15 amino acids long. CDR1 MNHEY and CDR2 SVGAGI come from the germline V gene. CDR3 sequence: CASRRDSDRVYGYTF. The CDR3 coding sequence is TGTGCCAGCAGACGAGACTCGGACAGGGTCTATGGCTACACCTTC.

CDR3 residues: CAWSNSANTEAFF. The CDR3 region has the DNA TGTGCCTGGAGTAATTCAGCGAACACTGAAGCTTTCTTT. The rearrangement uses TRBV30 and TRBJ1-1; D is uncertain. The V gene lost 2 bases and the J gene lost 1 base, with 8 bases spanning the gap. This CDR3 contains 13 residues. Per germline, CDR1 GTSNPN and CDR2 SVGIG (reference sequence). The full variable domain, rest sourced from reference TRBV30 and TRBJ1-1, is SQTIHQWPATLVQPVGSPLSLECTVEGTSNPNLYWYRQAAGRGLQLLFYSVGIGQISSEVPQNLSASRPQDRQFILSSKKLLLSDSGFYLCAWSNSANTEAFFGQGTRLTVV.

In this sample, this clone turned up once. A read error is possible here, since a much larger clone lies one base away. The V gene is TRBV6-1, the J gene TRBJ1-1; D is possibly TRBD1 (5 bases). CDR1 and CDR2 from the germline V gene are MNHNS and SASEGT. V lost 4 bases and J 1 base, leaving 7 bases between the germline ends. CDR3 size: 13 residues. This chain's CDR3 is CASSGDGNTEAFF. CDR3 nucleotide sequence: TGTGCCAGCAGTGGGGACGGGAACACTGAAGCTTTCTTT.

This clone has at least ten counts. This chain connects TRBV28 to TRBJ2-1; 10 bases fit TRBD2. CDR1 and CDR2 from the germline V gene are MDHEN and SYDVKM. The trim removed 4 bases at V and 2 bases at J, leaving 2 bases unmatched. The CDR3 is 15 amino acids. The CDR3 reads CASSSGLAAYNEQFF. The CDR3, as DNA: TGTGCCAGCAGTTCTGGACTAGCGGCCTACAATGAGCAGTTCTTC.

The chain combines TRBV28 with TRBJ2-1, with a tentative D call TRBD2 (6 bases). CDR3 length: 15 residues. Germline V CDR1 and CDR2: MDHEN, SYDVKM. Trimming pared 3 bases from V and 7 bases from J, leaving 16 bases between. CDR3 nucleotides: TGTGCCAGCAGTTTGACTAGTAATCGGGAGAATGAGCAGTTCTTC. It specifies CASSLTSNRENEQFF.